Shown below are 10 T cell receptor beta chains from a single sample sequenced in a study of OX40 agonist ivuxolimab in advanced cancers. Using immunoSEQ multiplex PCR, the repertoire was profiled, and TCRdb retains in-frame clones only, with some absent. The profile covers approximately 44,000 clones, with 65% to 85% appearing a single time and approximately 5.1% taken by the ten largest. The sequencing used CD4+ or CD8+ T cells sorted from blood, collected in a trial of the OX40 agonist ivuxolimab. These receptor sequences come from an adult with an advanced solid tumor such as melanoma, head and neck, liver or kidney cancer.

The rearrangement uses TRBV11-2 and TRBJ2-2; 8 nucleotides line up with TRBD2. In germline, CDR1 is SGHAT, CDR2 FQNNGV. Unmatched junction bases numbered 14, after V lost 4 bases and J lost 13 bases. The CDR3 length is 15 residues. The CDR3 DNA sequence: TGTGCCAGCAGCTCCTCCTCGGGGGGGCGGATTATGCTGTTTTTT. Protein sequence: CASSSSSGGRIMLFF. Full variable domain (remainder filled in from reference TRBV11-2 and TRBJ2-2): EAGVAQSPRYKIIEKRQSVAFWCNPISGHATLYWYQQILGQGPKLLIQFQNNGVVDDSQLPKDRFSAERLKGVDSTLKIQPAKLEDSAVYLCASSSSSGGRIMLFFGEGSRLTVL.

The genes are TRBV2 and TRBJ2-1; D is perhaps TRBD1 (5 bases). The germline V gene has CDR1 SNHLY and CDR2 FYNNEI. Deletions cut 1 base from V and 1 base from J, with 14 bases between. This CDR3 is built from 17 residues. The CDR3 is CASSEVHRWESYNEQFF. The CDR3 region has the DNA TGTGCCAGCAGTGAAGTGCACAGGTGGGAATCCTACAATGAGCAGTTCTTC. Full variable domain (missing parts from reference TRBV2 and TRBJ2-1): EPEVTQTPSHQVTQMGQEVILRCVPISNHLYFYWYRQILGQKVEFLVSFYNNEISEKSEIFDDQFSVERPDGSNFTLKIRSTKLEDSAMYFCASSEVHRWESYNEQFFGPGTRLTVL.

The chain combines TRBV11-2 with TRBJ2-3; 7 positions agree with TRBD1. V was pared by 1 base and J by 4 bases, with 11 bases of the junction left unmatched. Germline CDR1 is SGHAT and CDR2 is FQNNGV. CDR3 size: 17 residues. In nucleotides, the CDR3 is TGTGCCAGCAGCTTAGTAGGGGGCGGAGCAAAGGCAGATACGCAGTATTTT. Its translation is CASSLVGGGAKADTQYF.

This clone has only a few counts. The chain joins TRBV18 to TRBJ1-2; 9 bases agree with TRBD1. V gave up 6 bases and J gave up 2 bases; unmatched junction bases: 4. CDR1 and CDR2 from the germline V gene are KGHSH and LQKENI. CDR3 size: 14 residues. CDR3 in amino acids: CASSLGQGNYGYTF. Written as DNA, the CDR3 is TGTGCCAGCTCCCTCGGACAGGGGAACTATGGCTACACCTTC.

The table lists this clone with a few counts. The V gene is TRBV6-1, the J gene TRBJ2-3; D gene ambiguous. This CDR3 contains 15 residues. V was cut by 5 bases and J by 4 bases, with 16 bases left in between. Germline V gene sequence: CDR1 MNHNS, CDR2 SASEGT. The CDR3 sequence is CASSSGADAADTQYF. The CDR3 DNA reads TGTGCCAGCAGTAGTGGTGCGGACGCGGCAGATACGCAGTATTTT.

J is TRBJ2-5 and V is TRBV30; 7 nucleotides line up with TRBD2. Trimming at V came to 3 bases and at J to 1 base, leaving 5 bases not matched to a gene. This CDR3 spans 14 amino acids. The V gene's germline CDR1 is GTSNPN and CDR2 SVGIG (reference sequence). The CDR3: CAWSAGGSQETQYF. The CDR3 coding sequence is TGTGCCTGGAGCGCCGGGGGGAGCCAAGAGACCCAGTACTTC.

This clone appeared once. This rearrangement joins TRBV6-1 to TRBJ1-6, with 7 bases that match TRBD1. The CDR3 has 15 residues. V gave up 6 bases and J gave up 5 bases; unmatched junction bases: 7. Germline loops: CDR1 MNHNS, CDR2 SASEGT. The CDR3 DNA follows: TGTGCCAGCAGATATAGGGACAGAAATAATTCACCCCTCCACTTT. Its translation is CASRYRDRNNSPLHF.

The chain uses TRBV4-1 and TRBJ1-1; D remains unclear. This CDR3 is 15 amino acids long. Trimming shortened V by 4 bases and J by 0 bases, and 12 bases separated the two germline ends. The germline gives CDR1 MGHRA, CDR2 YSYEKL. DNA of the CDR3: TGCGCCAGCAGCCTTTCCTCGAGGATGAACACTGAAGCTTTCTTT. It specifies CASSLSSRMNTEAFF.

This clone has only a few counts. The chain couples TRBV11-1 to TRBJ2-5; a possible D gene is TRBD2 (6 bases). This CDR3 has 14 amino acids. Trimming removed 1 base at V and 6 bases at J, with 12 bases between. In germline, CDR1 is SGHAT, CDR2 FQDESV (reference sequence). CDR3 DNA: TGTGCCAGCAGCTTAGGGAGGGCCTTGAAGACCCAGTACTTC. Amino acids: CASSLGRALKTQYF.

The V and J genes are TRBV15 and TRBJ1-2; possibly TRBD1 for D (5 bases). The germline V gene has CDR1 LNHNV and CDR2 YYDKDF (reference sequence). This CDR3 comprises 15 residues. V gave up 4 bases and J gave up 2 bases, with 14 bases separating them. The CDR3 protein is CATSNRRDLNYGYTF. The CDR3 DNA sequence: TGTGCCACCAGCAATCGCAGGGATTTGAACTATGGCTACACCTTC.